This T cell receptor beta chain emerged from a study of blood T cell repertoires in COVID-19. Study information: COVID-19 samples collected from the United States, Italy and Spain covered acute and convalescent phases.

V was pared by 6 bases and J by 3 bases, with 6 bases of the junction left unmatched. From germline, CDR1 is MNHEY and CDR2 SMNVEV (reference sequence). The CDR3 has 15 amino acids. Libraries were prepared by immunoSEQ multiplex PCR; TCRdb keeps only in-frame clonotypes and omits some of them. The table has some 180,000 clones, roughly 76% seen once. The sequenced sample was peripheral blood. The chain uses TRBV27 and TRBJ2-5; the match to TRBD2 covers 11 bases. The sequence came from an elderly woman with COVID-19, enrolled during active disease. The CDR3 spells CASRTLAGVEETQYF. In nucleotides, the CDR3 is TGTGCCAGCAGAACACTAGCGGGAGTAGAAGAGACCCAGTACTTC.